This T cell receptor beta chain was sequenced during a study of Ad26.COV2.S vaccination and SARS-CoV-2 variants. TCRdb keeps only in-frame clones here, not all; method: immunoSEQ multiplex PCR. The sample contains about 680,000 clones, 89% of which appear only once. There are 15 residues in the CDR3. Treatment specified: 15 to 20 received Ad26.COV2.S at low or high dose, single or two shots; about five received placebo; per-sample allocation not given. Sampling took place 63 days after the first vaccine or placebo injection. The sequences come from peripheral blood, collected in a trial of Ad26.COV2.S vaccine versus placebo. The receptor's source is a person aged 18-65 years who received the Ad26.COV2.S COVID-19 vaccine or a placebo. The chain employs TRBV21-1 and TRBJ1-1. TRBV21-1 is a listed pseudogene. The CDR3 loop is CANPKGPGESTEAFF. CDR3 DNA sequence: TGTGCCAACCCTAAGGGTCCGGGGGAAAGCACTGAAGCTTTCTTT.